The source of this T cell receptor (beta chain) is a study of T cells in localized non-small cell lung cancer (TCRdb year 2020). Describing the broader study: T cell repertoires of fewer than 250 early-stage NSCLC patients were analyzed, with tumors being compared against uninvolved tumor-adjacent lungs. All 240 or so NSCLC patients in the cohort were treatment-naive and had localized lung tumors that were resected. The mean age of the NSCLC patients was about 67 years, with 120 to 150 men and approximately 100 women.

Uninvolved adjacent lung was taken at least 2 cm from the tumor margin and confirmed free of atypia by two independent pathologists. At diagnosis, tumor, uninvolved tumor-adjacent lung and peripheral blood were collected and then preserved as a mix of FFPE and fresh-frozen material. This clone was detected only a few times. The antigen this receptor binds is unknown. Base qualities are missing; no much larger clone stands one base away. TCR beta CDR3 regions were sequenced from DNA using the immunoSEQ Assay. The authors processed their data as follows. To compute T cell density, TCR beta template counts were normalized to usable DNA, which was estimated by amplifying housekeeping genes. Richness was estimated using the preseqR package, with extrapolation to 400,000 templates for PBMC samples and to 120,000 templates for tissue samples. Clonality was taken to be one minus Pielou's evenness. Differential abundance testing on productive amino-acid clonotypes, with a minimum total count of 5 and an alpha of 0.1, was used to identify tissue-enriched TCRs. The Jaccard Index and the Morisita Overlap Index were used to measure repertoire overlap between compartments. TCR beta CDR3s were clustered by GLIPH together with public tetramer-defined viral CDR3s, and at least three viral sequences plus V-gene enrichment were required for viral motifs. Entries here come from immuneACCESS through TCRdb and include only in-frame sequences with V and J called. Some clones fail to appear in such tables; in the studies checked, an unresolved V gene covers under half of the shortfall, and the cause of the remainder is unknown. Clone size and the V and J calls come from that table; the DNA yielded D and trimming. This sample is represented by thousands of clones; 15% of them were singletons. The ten largest clones take up around 4.8% of the sample.

General findings and caveats noted by the study authors: Uninvolved tumor-adjacent lung showed the highest T cell clonality, higher than tumor, which suggests more focused antigenic responses in the uninvolved tumor-adjacent lung. Since the design was exploratory, TCR variables were selected using unadjusted p-values with no false-discovery rate correction. Higher blood T cell density associated with longer overall survival, while higher adjacent-lung clonality associated with shorter survival. A median of around 57 of the top 100 tumor clones were detected in paired uninvolved adjacent lung, and some 30 of these tumor clones were also found among the top 100 clones of the paired uninvolved adjacent lung. Because multi-region sequencing of the tumors was not done, intratumor heterogeneity could not be ruled out.

This material consisted of normal lung tissue next to the tumor, taken before any cancer treatment. The clonotype originates from a male donor aged 60 or older with stage II squamous cell lung carcinoma.

The CDR3 region reads CAWSVREGVPLTNYGYTF. The nucleotide sequence reads as follows: TGTGCCTGGAGTGTACGGGAGGGAGTGCCGTTAACGAACTATGGCTACACCTTC. The V and J segments used are TRBV30 and TRBJ1-2; the D gene identity is not certain. Trimming takes 0 bases from V and 2 bases from J, and the germline ends sit 22 bases apart. The CDR3 runs 18 residues from the cysteine to the phenylalanine. Here the CDR3 DNA is all that survives: 54 bases in frame from base 1. The germline V gene encodes CDR1 GTSNPN and CDR2 SVGIG (reference sequence).